This T cell receptor (beta chain) derives from a study of blood T cell repertoires in COVID-19. Germline-derived CDR1 and CDR2 are SNHLY and FYNNEI. The CDR3 loop spans 12 amino acids. Trimming took 10 bases from V and 6 from J, leaving 13 bases between them. Profiled with immunoSEQ multiplex PCR; TCRdb holds only in-frame clones, not every one. The repertoire holds roughly 130,000 clones, with about nine tenths as singletons. The receptor comes from a man aged 50 or older with active COVID-19. The chain has TRBV2 and TRBJ2-1; perhaps TRBD2 as D (5 bases). Sequencing used peripheral blood. The CDR3 region has the DNA TGTGCCATCCTAGCATCCCGCAATGAGCAGTTCTTC. Residues: CAILASRNEQFF.